These 21 T cell receptor beta chains were sequenced from one sample in a study of spatial heterogeneity in lung cancer. TCRdb called the 5' RACE reads again in MiXCR, with one record for every CDR3 protein. The sample has around 44,000 distinct CDR3 sequences; about 10% are singletons. As to time point: blood at routine non-recurrence follow-up after resection. Here the sequenced sample was PBMCs, taken at follow-up. The receptors were sampled from a female donor with early-stage non-small cell lung cancer.

Only a few counts were recorded for this clonotype. The J gene is TRBJ1-5, the V gene TRBV5-6, with D possibly matching TRBD1 (6 bases). CDR3 length equals 17 residues. CDR1 is SGHDT, CDR2 YYEEEE, per germline. V was clipped by 3 bases and J by 0 bases, with 16 bases between them. The CDR3 nucleotides read TGTGCCAGCAGCTCAGCCCCGGGACATGGTAGCAATCAGCCCCAGCATTTT. As protein: CASSSAPGHGSNQPQHF.

This clonotype was seen repeatedly, ten times or more. The rearrangement links TRBV3-1 to TRBJ2-1, with 9 bases matching TRBD1. The V and J ends lost 10 bases and 5 bases, in that order; junction bases with no gene match: 6. Germline V gives CDR1 LGHDT, CDR2 YNNKEL (reference sequence). The CDR3 contains 13 residues. As DNA, the CDR3 is TGTGCCACAAACAGGGGGCAGAACAATGAGCAGTTCTTC. Translating it yields CATNRGQNNEQFF.

The sample holds many counts of this clonotype. This rearrangement joins TRBV7-9 to TRBJ2-5; TRBD2 agrees at 10 bases. Germline CDR1 SEHNR, CDR2 FQNEAQ (reference sequence). The CDR3 sequence is 15 residues long. Germline trimming cut 2 bases from V and 5 bases from J; bases unmatched to any gene: 5. CDR3 sequence: CASSLLAGGVETQYF. CDR3 DNA sequence: TGTGCCAGCAGCTTATTAGCGGGGGGAGTGGAGACCCAGTACTTC.

The V call is TRBV7-6, the J call TRBJ2-5; possibly TRBD1 or TRBD2 for D (5 bases each). Germline V gene lookup returns CDR1 SGHVS and CDR2 FNYEAQ. There are 15 residues in the CDR3. The V gene lost 1 base and the J gene lost 2 bases, with 11 bases spanning the gap. The CDR3 sequence: CASSLDGANQETQYF. The CDR3 coding sequence is TGTGCCAGCAGCTTAGACGGGGCCAATCAAGAGACCCAGTACTTC.

This clonotype was found many times. The chain joins TRBV5-1 to TRBJ2-5, with a possible D match to TRBD2 (6 bases). The germline gives CDR1 SGHRS, CDR2 YFSETQ. V lost 2 bases and J lost 3, with 11 bases in between. The CDR3 length is 14 residues. CDR3 protein: CASSFSPGEETQYF. Here the CDR3 DNA reads TGCGCCAGCAGCTTCTCCCCGGGGGAAGAGACCCAGTACTTC.

This clonotype came up a few times. The DNA of the CDR3 is TGTGCCAGTAGTGAGGACAGGGGAAACACTGAAGCTTTCTTT. It translates to CASSEDRGNTEAFF. The chain recombines TRBV19 with TRBJ1-1, with 9 bases matching TRBD1. With 5 bases clipped from V and 2 bases from J, the junction kept 3 bases outside the gene matches. Per germline, CDR1 LNHDA and CDR2 SQIVND (reference sequence). This CDR3 region has 14 residues.

There are a few counts of this clonotype. The chain recombines TRBV7-2 with TRBJ2-3, with D perhaps assigned TRBD1 or TRBD2 (5 bases each). V was trimmed by 1 base and J by 2 bases, leaving 10 bases between them. Per the germline V gene, CDR1 is SGHTA and CDR2 is FQGNSA. The CDR3 runs 15 residues. CDR3 coding DNA: TGTGCCAGCAGCTTAGGAGGGGTACCCACAGATACGCAGTATTTT. This translates into CASSLGGVPTDTQYF.

In its sample, this clonotype was seen many times. The CDR3 DNA reads TGTGCCAGCAGCCCTTATGGAACAGGCCCCTACGAGCAGTACTTC. It is translated as CASSPYGTGPYEQYF. The chain joins TRBV28 to TRBJ2-7; D is possibly TRBD1 (5 bases). This CDR3 comprises 15 residues. The V gene's germline CDR1 is MDHEN and CDR2 SYDVKM. The ends were cut back, 6 bases at V and 2 bases at J, with 17 bases in the middle.

The chain uses TRBV29-1 and TRBJ1-2; the D is unclear. Trimming removed 1 base from V and 1 base from J, with 4 bases in between. Germline V gene sequence: CDR1 SQVTM, CDR2 ANQGSEA. The CDR3 spans 12 residues. The DNA of the CDR3 is TGCAGCGTTGAAGCGGGTAACTATGGCTACACCTTC. Residues: CSVEAGNYGYTF.

The chain couples TRBV5-1 to TRBJ1-2; no firm D call. Germline lookup yields CDR1 SGHRS and CDR2 YFSETQ. The CDR3 is 14 residues long. Trimming took 0 bases from V and 4 from J, leaving 10 bases between them. CDR3 sequence reads: CASSLEGFVYGYTF. In nucleotides, the CDR3 is TGCGCCAGCAGCTTGGAGGGATTTGTCTATGGCTACACCTTC.

This clonotype was detected a few times. This may come from a read error, since a much larger clone is one base off. V usage is TRBV11-2 and J usage is TRBJ2-3; D is unclear. Trimming took off 5 bases at V and 6 bases at J, with 9 bases between the two ends. CDR3 size: 12 residues. The germline V gene encodes CDR1 SGHAT and CDR2 FQNNGV. CDR3 in amino acids: CASSPTRDTQYF. The CDR3 coding sequence is TGTGCCAGCAGCCCGACCCGGGATACGCAGTATTTT.

The table lists this clonotype with a few counts. The chain couples TRBV7-8 to TRBJ2-5, with no clear D. CDR3 length: 14 amino acids. The germline V gene has CDR1 SGHVS and CDR2 FQNEAQ. V shed 1 base and J shed 2 bases, with 8 bases lying between them. The CDR3 DNA sequence: TGTGCCAGCAGCTTAGAAGCACATCAAGAGACCCAGTACTTC. Its protein is CASSLEAHQETQYF.

This clonotype was counted many times. Here the CDR3 DNA reads TGTGCCAGCAGCTTAGTAAGGGGAGGGTACAATGAGCAGTTCTTC. This encodes CASSLVRGGYNEQFF. V gene TRBV7-2 combines with J gene TRBJ2-1; 7 nucleotides agree with TRBD2. J gave up 4 bases and V 1 base, and 4 bases lay outside the gene matches. Germline CDR1 and CDR2: SGHTA and FQGNSA. CDR3 length: 15 amino acids.

This chain joins TRBV9 and TRBJ2-5; the match to TRBD2 covers 11 bases. CDR1 and CDR2 from the germline V gene are SGDLS and YYNGEE. J gave up 1 base and V 3 bases, and 5 bases lay outside the gene matches. This CDR3 is built from 16 residues. The DNA of the CDR3 is TGTGCCAGCAGCGCTCCCGGACTAGCGGGCCAAGAGACCCAGTACTTC. Encoded protein: CASSAPGLAGQETQYF.

This clonotype was detected many times. The chain carries TRBV18 and TRBJ1-4; D is unclear. Deletions cut 3 bases from V and 5 bases from J, with 13 bases between. Looked up from germline, CDR1 is KGHSH and CDR2 is LQKENI. There are 15 residues in the CDR3. The CDR3 loop is CASSPVPTGNEKLFF. The CDR3 DNA follows: TGTGCCAGCTCACCCGTCCCGACTGGCAATGAAAAACTGTTTTTT.

This clonotype showed up many times. The chain combines TRBV27 with TRBJ2-1; 8 bases are shared with TRBD2. The V and J ends lost 6 bases and 6 bases, in that order; junction bases with no gene match: 7. Germline CDR1 is MNHEY and CDR2 is SMNVEV (reference sequence). The CDR3 runs to 14 residues. DNA of the CDR3: TGTGCCAGCAGGAAGGCGGGGGGTCCCAATGAGCAGTTCTTC. Translation: CASRKAGGPNEQFF.

V and J are TRBV7-9 and TRBJ1-2; D is unclear. Germline V lookup: CDR1 SEHNR, CDR2 FQNEAQ (reference sequence). Trimming removed 0 bases at V and 4 bases at J, with 9 bases between. The CDR3 contains 14 residues. CDR3 DNA: TGTGCCAGCAGCTTAGCGAACCCAACCTATGGCTACACCTTC. Its protein is CASSLANPTYGYTF.

In this sample, this clonotype turned up many times. V gene TRBV9 combines with J gene TRBJ2-7; 8 nucleotides match TRBD2. The CDR3 runs 15 residues. Germline CDR1 SGDLS, CDR2 YYNGEE. The V segment lost 0 bases and the J segment 2 bases; nucleotides outside the gene matches: 4. CDR3 DNA sequence: TGTGCCAGCAGCGTAGATAGCGGGGAGGCCTACGAGCAGTACTTC. Its translation: CASSVDSGEAYEQYF.

This clonotype was seen ten or more times. The chain uses TRBV20-1 and TRBJ2-4; 8 nucleotides agree with TRBD2. CDR3 size: 14 residues. V dropped 6 bases and J dropped 0; count of bases not matched to a gene: 4. From germline, CDR1 is DFQATT and CDR2 SNEGSKA (reference sequence). Here the CDR3 DNA reads TGCAGTGCCGGGGGGGCACTAGCCAAAAACATTCAGTACTTC. Translating it yields CSAGGALAKNIQYF.

The V gene is TRBV19, the J gene TRBJ2-1; D is undetermined. Trimming pared 8 bases from V and 8 bases from J, leaving 7 bases between. The CDR3 totals 10 residues. Germline loops: CDR1 LNHDA, CDR2 SQIVND (reference sequence). Here the CDR3 DNA reads TGTGCCAGTGGGTATGATGAGCAGTTCTTC. It codes for CASGYDEQFF.

This clonotype was picked up a small number of times. The chain joins TRBV5-1 to TRBJ2-7; 9 bases align to TRBD1. The germline V gene encodes CDR1 SGHRS and CDR2 YFSETQ. J lost 5 bases, V lost 4 bases, and 13 bases had no gene match. CDR3 length: 16 amino acids. The CDR3 loop is CASSPRTGAGSHEQYF. CDR3 sequence (DNA): TGCGCCAGCAGCCCAAGGACAGGGGCCGGGTCCCACGAGCAGTACTTC. Full variable domain (remainder filled in from reference TRBV5-1 and TRBJ2-7): KAGVTQTPRYLIKTRGQQVTLSCSPISGHRSVSWYQQTPGQGLQFLFEYFSETQRNKGNFPGRFSGRQFSNSRSEMNVSTLELGDSALYLCASSPRTGAGSHEQYFGPGTRLTVT.